This T cell receptor (beta chain) derives from a study of shared clonotypes between healthy human individuals. Study-level background: Donors had three CD4 naive, three CD4 memory, two CD8 naive and one CD8 memory plate apiece. Study observations and caveats: Generally, naive subsets came out with larger estimated richness than memory subsets.

On this clone itself: As yet, its antigen is unknown. The sample has other DNA sequences that encode this CDR3 too.

V lost 3 bases and J 2 bases, leaving 11 bases between the germline ends. CDR1 and CDR2 from the germline V gene are LNHDA and SQIVND (reference sequence). CDR3 length: 15 amino acids. For each subset, genomic DNA was distributed in equal portions over several immunoSEQ plates. How the authors handled the data: Filtering of immunoSEQ junctional sequences could not match full-length read filtering. Generated by immunoSEQ multiplex PCR, the TCRdb table keeps only in-frame clones and is missing some. That table furnishes V, J and clone size, whereas the DNA furnished D and trimming. Of roughly 2,000,000 clones in the sample, 90% to 95% were seen once. Selected positively for CCR7 and CD45RO-negative, naive CD8 cells excluded terminally differentiated effector memory CD45RA+ cells.

The chain uses TRBV19 and TRBJ1-5; D is uncertain. This TCR was sampled from a man aged 18 to 29 in good health. Some clones in this sample may be carry-over from other donors' samples. The source material was naive CD8+ T cells from PBMCs. The CDR3 here is CASSISQRGNQPQHF. The DNA of the CDR3 is TGTGCCAGTAGTATCTCACAGAGAGGCAATCAGCCCCAGCATTTT. The full variable domain, rest sourced from reference TRBV19 and TRBJ1-5, is DGGITQSPKYLFRKEGQNVTLSCEQNLNHDAMYWYRQDPGQGLRLIYYSQIVNDFQKGDIAEGYSVSREKKESFPLTVTSAQKNPTAFYLCASSISQRGNQPQHFGDGTRLSIL.